These 23 T cell receptor beta chains originate from one sample sequenced in a study of blood T cell repertoires in COVID-19. Repertoires were generated with immunoSEQ multiplex PCR, while TCRdb's copy carries only in-frame clones and drops some. The sample has about 130,000 clones; approximately 80% are singletons. The sequenced sample was peripheral blood. The receptor set was obtained from a man in his forties or fifties with active or convalescent COVID-19.

This chain joins TRBV10-3 and TRBJ2-7; 8 nucleotides line up with TRBD1. The CDR3 loop spans 17 amino acids. Trimming took 0 bases from V and 1 from J; bases not matched to a gene: 8. The germline V gene has CDR1 ENHRY and CDR2 SYGVKD. The CDR3 protein is CAISESQGALWSYEQYF. The CDR3 DNA follows: TGTGCCATCAGTGAGTCTCAGGGGGCGCTTTGGTCCTACGAGCAGTACTTC.

The chain employs TRBV5-8 and TRBJ1-5; a possible D gene is TRBD1 (6 bases). The CDR3 runs to 18 residues. V was pared by 0 bases and J by 0 bases, with 16 bases between. The germline V gene has CDR1 SGHTS and CDR2 YDEGEE. CDR3 sequence reads: CASSLVLGQHYSNQPQHF. The CDR3 region has the DNA TGTGCCAGCAGCTTGGTTCTAGGACAGCACTATAGCAATCAGCCCCAGCATTTT.

The chain uses TRBV5-1 and TRBJ2-3, with D maybe TRBD2 (5 bases). The CDR3 is 14 amino acids. Germline assignment: CDR1 SGHRS and CDR2 YFSETQ. Trimming shortened V by 3 bases and J by 7 bases, and 15 bases separated the two germline ends. The CDR3 protein is CASSSGPAGNTQYF. The CDR3 nucleotides are TGCGCCAGCAGCTCCGGACCGGCGGGTAATACGCAGTATTTT.

This clone was seen a handful of times. The rearrangement uses TRBV28 and TRBJ1-1, with TRBD1 as a possible D gene (6 bases). With 11 bases removed from V and 3 bases from J, the gap between germline ends came to 10 bases. CDR3 size: 11 residues. CDR1 and CDR2 from the germline V gene are MDHEN and SYDVKM. CDR3 protein: CAGGRDTEAFF. CDR3 sequence (DNA): TGTGCCGGGGGCAGGGACACTGAAGCTTTCTTT. Together with reference TRBV28 and TRBJ1-1, the CDR3 gives the full variable domain: DVKVTQSSRYLVKRTGEKVFLECVQDMDHENMFWYRQDPGLGLRLIYFSYDVKMKEKGDIPEGYSVSREKKERFSLILESASTNQTSMYLCAGGRDTEAFFGQGTRLTVV.

A few counts support this clone. V and J are TRBV2 and TRBJ1-3, with TRBD1 matching over 7 bases. The germline gives CDR1 SNHLY, CDR2 FYNNEI. The CDR3 is 16 residues long. The V and J ends lost 5 bases and 0 bases, in that order; junction bases with no gene match: 7. CDR3 nucleotide sequence: TGTGCCAGCAGTAATACAGGGGCCAGCTCTGGAAACACCATATATTTT. This translates into CASSNTGASSGNTIYF.

The rearrangement uses TRBV9 and TRBJ1-4, with 10 bases lining up with TRBD1. Germline assignment: CDR1 SGDLS and CDR2 YYNGEE. This CDR3 is 16 amino acids long. V was clipped by 4 bases and J by 10 bases; unmatched bases: 13. CDR3 amino acids: CASSPRTGTGEGKLFF. The CDR3 coding sequence is TGTGCCAGCAGCCCGCGAACCGGGACAGGGGAGGGAAAACTGTTTTTT.

The chain uses TRBV5-4 and TRBJ2-5; weak D call: TRBD2 (5 bases). Germline values: CDR1 SGHNT, CDR2 YYREEE (reference sequence). The CDR3 length is 16 residues. Trimming removed 2 bases from V and 3 bases from J, with 17 bases in between. CDR3 sequence reads: CASSFWIRPGEETQYF. CDR3 DNA: TGTGCCAGCAGCTTTTGGATCCGGCCCGGGGAAGAGACCCAGTACTTC.

V is TRBV2 and J is TRBJ2-1; 11 bases match TRBD2. V lost 1 base to trimming and J lost 7 bases; unmatched junction nucleotides: 3. CDR1 is SNHLY, CDR2 FYNNEI, per germline. This CDR3 is 15 amino acids long. The CDR3 nucleotides are TGTGCCAGCAGTGAAGTGTGGACTAGCGGGAATGAGCAGTTCTTC. Residues: CASSEVWTSGNEQFF.

This clone was found many times. In nucleotides, the CDR3 is TGTGCCAGCAGCTCCAGACAGGGTGGGCGGGAGCAGTACTTC. Protein sequence: CASSSRQGGREQYF. The chain is built from TRBV11-2 and TRBJ2-7, with 7 bases matching TRBD1. The V gene's germline CDR1 is SGHAT and CDR2 FQNNGV. This CDR3 has 14 amino acids. V lost 4 bases and J lost 7; bases outside the gene matches: 10. Together with reference TRBV11-2 and TRBJ2-7, the CDR3 gives the full variable domain: EAGVAQSPRYKIIEKRQSVAFWCNPISGHATLYWYQQILGQGPKLLIQFQNNGVVDDSQLPKDRFSAERLKGVDSTLKIQPAKLEDSAVYLCASSSRQGGREQYFGPGTRLTVT.

The chain has TRBV5-5 and TRBJ1-2, with 7 bases aligning to TRBD1. Germline CDR1 reads SGHKS; CDR2 reads YYEKEE (reference sequence). V lost 0 bases, J lost 5 bases, and 13 bases stayed unmatched. The CDR3 is 17 residues long. CDR3 residues: CASSLAPGTEAFYGYTF. The CDR3 bases are TGTGCCAGCAGCTTGGCTCCCGGGACAGAGGCCTTTTATGGCTACACCTTC.

This chain links TRBV29-1 with TRBJ2-3, with TRBD1 matching 7 bases. This CDR3 is built from 13 residues. The germline V gene encodes CDR1 SQVTM and CDR2 ANQGSEA. The trim removed 7 bases at V and 1 base at J, leaving 5 bases unmatched. The CDR3 is CSGLTGGTDTQYF. The CDR3 nucleotides are TGCAGCGGATTAACAGGGGGCACAGATACGCAGTATTTT.

This clone was seen once. The chain couples TRBV10-3 to TRBJ2-1; tentative D call: TRBD2 (6 bases). CDR3 size: 15 residues. The V gene lost 2 bases and the J gene lost 8 bases, with 16 bases spanning the gap. CDR1 is ENHRY, CDR2 SYGVKD, per germline. The chain's CDR3 is CAISEGGTLRDEQFF. The CDR3 bases are TGTGCCATCAGTGAGGGAGGGACGCTGCGGGATGAGCAGTTCTTC.

The CDR3: CASSLMADTDSPLHF. The CDR3 nucleotides read TGCGCCAGCAGCTTGATGGCCGATACAGATTCACCCCTCCACTTT. The chain has TRBV5-1 and TRBJ1-6; D call uncertain. Germline CDR1 and CDR2: SGHRS and YFSETQ. The CDR3 covers 15 residues. Trimming removed 1 base from V and 8 bases from J, with 13 bases in between. The full variable domain, rest sourced from reference TRBV5-1 and TRBJ1-6, is KAGVTQTPRYLIKTRGQQVTLSCSPISGHRSVSWYQQTPGQGLQFLFEYFSETQRNKGNFPGRFSGRQFSNSRSEMNVSTLELGDSALYLCASSLMADTDSPLHFGNGTRLTVT.

The V and J genes are TRBV10-2 and TRBJ2-3; 7 bases are shared with TRBD2. Germline trimming cut 4 bases from V and 4 bases from J; bases unmatched to any gene: 11. The CDR3 spans 16 residues. Germline V gene sequence: CDR1 WSHSY, CDR2 SAAADI. CDR3 amino acids: CASSGARTRESDTQYF. CDR3 nucleotide sequence: TGCGCCAGCAGTGGGGCTCGGACTAGGGAATCAGATACGCAGTATTTT.

The genes are TRBV5-1 and TRBJ2-2; D ambiguous. Germline-derived CDR1 and CDR2 are SGHRS and YFSETQ. The CDR3 is 16 residues long. The V end was cut by 0 bases, the J end by 4 bases, with 13 bases between. CDR3 sequence: CASSLAAIFSTGELFF. DNA for the CDR3: TGCGCCAGCAGCTTGGCCGCCATCTTTAGCACCGGGGAGCTGTTTTTT.

The rearrangement uses TRBV28 and TRBJ2-7, with TRBD1 matching 10 bases. In germline, CDR1 is MDHEN, CDR2 SYDVKM. The ends lost 5 bases at V and 2 bases at J; junction bases unmatched: 6. This CDR3 is built from 15 residues. The CDR3 DNA reads TGTGCCAGCAGTCAATCCGGGACAGGGGCCTACGAGCAGTACTTC. Translation: CASSQSGTGAYEQYF.

The chain has TRBV6-4 and TRBJ2-1; a weak D match, TRBD1 (6 bases). Germline V gives CDR1 MRHNA, CDR2 SNTAGT. V lost 6 bases and J lost 6, with 12 bases in between. The CDR3 consists of 13 residues. This CDR3 reads CASSQGTFNEQFF. Written as DNA, the CDR3 is TGTGCCAGCAGCCAGGGGACCTTCAATGAGCAGTTCTTC.

The chain is built from TRBV5-4 and TRBJ2-7; TRBD2 aligns across 8 bases. Germline V gene sequence: CDR1 SGHNT, CDR2 YYREEE (reference sequence). The CDR3 length is 14 residues. J lost 5 bases, V lost 2 bases, and 6 bases had no gene match. CDR3 DNA sequence: TGTGCCAGCAGCTTTGGAGCGGGAGTAAACGAGCAGTACTTC. Protein sequence: CASSFGAGVNEQYF.

This clone was seen a handful of times. The CDR3 spells CASSRGRGVTNEKLFF. The CDR3 coding sequence is TGTGCCAGCAGCCGAGGACGGGGGGTGACTAATGAAAAACTGTTTTTT. The rearrangement uses TRBV3-1 (or the pseudogene TRBV3-2) and TRBJ1-4; D is perhaps TRBD1 (5 bases). This CDR3 has 16 amino acids. The V end lost 4 bases, the J end lost 2 bases, and 14 bases lay between the germline ends. The germline CDR1 and CDR2 sequences are LGHDT and YNNKEL (reference sequence).

The CDR3 region has the DNA TGTGCCACCAGCAGAGCCCGACAGGAGTACGAGCAGTACTTC. Protein: CATSRARQEYEQYF. The chain uses TRBV15 and TRBJ2-7; D might be TRBD1 (6 bases). Germline CDR1 reads LNHNV; CDR2 reads YYDKDF (reference sequence). V lost 1 base to trimming and J lost 4 bases, with 11 bases between them. The CDR3 extends over 14 amino acids.

The chain recombines TRBV19 with TRBJ2-5, with D maybe TRBD2 (7 bases). The CDR3 length is 16 residues. Germline loops: CDR1 LNHDA, CDR2 SQIVND (reference sequence). Trimming stripped 6 bases from V and 5 bases from J, with 22 bases between. CDR3 loop: CASRGPTGGVLETQYF. The CDR3 DNA sequence: TGTGCCAGTAGAGGTCCGACGGGGGGCGTATTGGAGACCCAGTACTTC.

The chain recombines TRBV19 with TRBJ2-3; 8 bases map to TRBD2. With V trimmed by 5 bases and J by 0 bases, 13 bases remained unmatched. Germline V gene lookup returns CDR1 LNHDA and CDR2 SQIVND (reference sequence). The CDR3 consists of 18 residues. This CDR3 is CASSVTSGLFTSTDTQYF. The CDR3 region has the DNA TGTGCCAGTAGTGTTACTAGCGGACTATTTACTAGCACAGATACGCAGTATTTT.

This clone was picked up a small number of times. The V gene is TRBV30, the J gene TRBJ2-7; D remains ambiguous. The CDR3 covers 14 residues. The germline V gene encodes CDR1 GTSNPN and CDR2 SVGIG (reference sequence). Trimming shortened V by 2 bases and J by 5 bases, and 16 bases separated the two germline ends. The CDR3 protein is CAWSFSLGGHEQYF. In nucleotides, the CDR3 is TGTGCCTGGAGTTTCTCCCTAGGCGGCCACGAGCAGTACTTC. The full variable domain, completed using reference TRBV30 and TRBJ2-7, is SQTIHQWPATLVQPVGSPLSLECTVEGTSNPNLYWYRQAAGRGLQLLFYSVGIGQISSEVPQNLSASRPQDRQFILSSKKLLLSDSGFYLCAWSFSLGGHEQYFGPGTRLTVT.